Below are 3 T cell receptor beta chains sequenced from a single sample in a study of T cells after posttransplantation cyclophosphamide. Sampled 1 year posttransplant, controls received myeloablative marrow transplants, methotrexate and a calcineurin inhibitor. Only in-frame clones appear in the TCRdb table, and some are missing; sequencing was by immunoSEQ multiplex PCR. This sample has about 15,000 clones, with about four fifths found just once. The source material was PBMCs, sampled approximately 390 days after allogeneic stem cell transplant with calcineurin inhibitor and methotrexate. The receptors here all came from a male patient aged 18 to 35 who received an allogeneic stem cell transplant from a related donor, was CMV-positive, and had no GVHD. Some T cells may arise from the graft donor.

The chain combines TRBV4-3 with TRBJ2-5, with D unresolved. The CDR3 is 15 residues long. In germline, CDR1 is LGHNA, CDR2 YSLEER. V lost 1 base and J 1 base, leaving 10 bases between the germline ends. CDR3 sequence reads: CASSQVRTGQETQYF. The CDR3 DNA reads as TGCGCCAGCAGCCAAGTCAGAACGGGCCAAGAGACCCAGTACTTC.

This clone was seen a handful of times. The chain has TRBV14 and TRBJ1-1; a weak D match, TRBD1 (5 bases). The V gene lost 5 bases and the J gene lost 8 bases, with 15 bases spanning the gap. The CDR3 runs 13 residues. Germline assignment: CDR1 SGHDN and CDR2 FVKESK. CDR3 bases: TGTGCCAGCAGCTCCGGGAGGGGAGTCGAAGCTTTCTTT. Protein product: CASSSGRGVEAFF.

This clone was counted a single time. The V gene is TRBV6-1, the J gene TRBJ2-7; the match to TRBD1 covers 10 bases. Germline V lookup: CDR1 MNHNS, CDR2 SASEGT. V was pared by 6 bases and J by 0 bases, with 2 bases of the junction left unmatched. The CDR3 has 14 residues. The CDR3 loop reads CASRGQGSSYEQYF. In DNA form, the CDR3 reads TGTGCCAGCAGGGGACAGGGGAGCTCCTACGAGCAGTACTTC.